The 6 T cell receptor beta chains presented below share a single source sample, sequenced in a study of cytomegalovirus exposure and HLA in healthy donors. PCR involved 60 Vbeta and 13 Jbeta primers. Sequencing was performed with immunoSEQ multiplex PCR; in TCRdb, only in-frame clones are kept and a portion is missing. The sample has roughly 200,000 clones, around 83% seen once. Sequencing input: PBMCs. The receptors come from a woman aged 40 to 49 in good health and CMV-seronegative.

CDR3 coding DNA: TGTGCCAGTAGTATCTCCAGGTTATACGAGCAGTACTTC. Translated, it gives CASSISRLYEQYF. The V call is TRBV19, the J call TRBJ2-7, with D hard to call. V was cut by 3 bases and J by 4 bases, with 10 bases left in between. Germline V gene lookup returns CDR1 LNHDA and CDR2 SQIVND (reference sequence). The CDR3 length is 13 residues.

The chain is built from TRBV5-6 and TRBJ1-1, with D perhaps matching TRBD1 (5 bases). The V gene's germline CDR1 is SGHDT and CDR2 YYEEEE. V dropped 8 bases and J dropped 4 bases, with 21 bases sitting between them. There are 15 residues in the CDR3. In DNA form, the CDR3 reads TGTGCCAGGGGGCGGGAGAGCCGGTTAGTCACTGAAGCTTTCTTT. It is translated as CARGRESRLVTEAFF.

Only a few counts were recorded for this clone. For the CDR3, the DNA is TGTGCCAGCAGTTACTGGGGGACTAGCGGCTTCTACGAGCAGTACTTC. This translates into CASSYWGTSGFYEQYF. The V call is TRBV6-5, the J call TRBJ2-7; 11 bases are shared with TRBD2. The V segment lost 1 base and the J segment 3 bases; nucleotides outside the gene matches: 5. The CDR3 extends over 16 amino acids. The germline V gene has CDR1 MNHEY and CDR2 SVGAGI.

The chain is built from TRBV29-1 and TRBJ2-3; D ambiguous. CDR3 size: 12 residues. Trimming took 8 bases from V and 0 from J, leaving 9 bases between them. Germline assignment: CDR1 SQVTM and CDR2 ANQGSEA. CDR3 in DNA: TGCAGCATAGAGCCTAGCACAGATACGCAGTATTTT. This codes for CSIEPSTDTQYF.

V gene TRBV5-1 combines with J gene TRBJ1-5; 7 bases match TRBD1. V gave up 2 bases and J gave up 3 bases; unmatched junction bases: 5. This CDR3 is 15 amino acids long. CDR1 and CDR2 from the germline V gene are SGHRS and YFSETQ. This CDR3 reads CASSLSGQDNQPQHF. As DNA, the CDR3 is TGCGCCAGCAGCTTATCCGGACAGGACAATCAGCCCCAGCATTTT.

The gene calls are TRBV29-1 and TRBJ2-7; D remains unclear. CDR1 is SQVTM and CDR2 is ANQGSEA in the germline V gene. V lost 4 bases, J lost 1 base, and 5 bases lay in between. This CDR3 has 11 amino acids. This CDR3 is CSVVLSYEQYF. The CDR3 coding sequence is TGCAGCGTTGTTCTTTCCTACGAGCAGTACTTC.